This TCR beta chain was sequenced during a study of T cell repertoires in cytomegalovirus infection. Overall study context: Matching HLA type, along with CMV infection, was indicated by public TCR beta signatures.

Germline trimming cut 0 bases from V and 6 bases from J; bases unmatched to any gene: 10. The CDR3 contains 18 residues. Germline V gene data show CDR1 as MNHNY and CDR2 as SVGAGI (reference sequence). MiXCR was run by TCRdb on the reads, yielding one entry per CDR3 protein. Of about 320,000 distinct CDR3 sequences listed, 8% to 9.5% were seen once; the top ten hold approximately 4.5%. This clonotype was recorded a few times. The sample comprised PBMCs. V usage is TRBV6-6 and J usage is TRBJ2-3; 12 bases match TRBD2. The sequence was collected from a human donor in good health (CMV status not recorded). Some clones in this sample may be carry-over from other donors' samples. The CDR3 reads CASSYSTLLAGGGDTQYF. CDR3 sequence (DNA): TGTGCCAGCAGTTACTCGACCCTCCTAGCGGGAGGGGGGGATACGCAGTATTTT.